This is a list of T cell receptor beta chains from one sample in a study of blood T cell repertoires in COVID-19. Profiled with immunoSEQ multiplex PCR; TCRdb holds only in-frame clones, not every one. The sample gives approximately 300,000 clones, about nine tenths of which show up once; 10% is in the top ten. Sequences were obtained from PBMCs or T cells enriched from blood (not recorded which). Receptors originate from a woman aged 18-30 years who had recovered from COVID-19. Both conserved end residues are trimmed from each CDR3.

TRBV30	TRBJ2-2	AWSVGTGMTGELF
TRBV11-2	TRBJ2-5	ASSLAVRETQY
TRBV5-5	TRBJ2-1	ASSLAWAGSSYNEQF
TRBV30	TRBJ1-5	AWRSRANQPQH
TRBV13	TRBJ2-2	ASSLPTGSNTGELF
TRBV13	TRBJ2-3	ASSPDWPTSTDTQY
TRBV4-1	TRBJ1-1	ASSQEDAGLEAF
TRBV19	TRBJ1-6	ASSPAGSHSPLH
TRBV18	TRBJ1-1	ASSPSARTMNTEAF
TRBV5-1	TRBJ1-3	ASSSSTLGNTIY
TRBV23-1	TRBJ1-5	ASYPRQKLNQPQH
TRBV6-5	TRBJ2-3	ASSLLAGGPDTQY
TRBV9	TRBJ2-1	ASSVASGIGNEQF
TRBV4-1	TRBJ2-1	ASSQDRSSFNEQF
TRBV19	TRBJ1-2	ASSLGGDYGYT
TRBV7-8	TRBJ1-2	ASSLVAGGAYGYT
TRBV5-1	TRBJ2-7	ASSSSGDPYEQY
TRBV6-5	TRBJ1-2	ASFSQGGYT
TRBV30	TRBJ1-2	AWRVEAPSYGYT
TRBV7-3	TRBJ2-3	ASSLREYTDTQY
TRBV24-1	TRBJ2-1	ATSDPRGGTLRNEQF
TRBV2	TRBJ1-2	ASGQEVNYGYT
TRBV14	TRBJ1-6	ASSLRTDSPLH
TRBV3-1/TRBV3-2	TRBJ2-3	ASSPFREGYTDTQY
TRBV27	TRBJ1-5	ASSWGGNQPQH
TRBV19	TRBJ2-1	ASSTGLAVYNEQF
TRBV28	TRBJ1-2	ASSQTLGGGVGYT
TRBV9	TRBJ1-1	ASSPKIGTGGWGTEAF
TRBV30	TRBJ2-2	AWSAYDRVIGELF
TRBV12-5	TRBJ1-1	ASGTPRGNTEAF
TRBV5-6	TRBJ1-1	ASRMGQNTEAF
TRBV2	TRBJ1-5	ASSMDRAEQPQH
TRBV6-6	TRBJ2-7	ASRTPGGLSYEQY
TRBV18	TRBJ2-5	ASSRIQGQETQY
TRBV21-1	TRBJ1-4	ASSSYRGETDEKLF
TRBV30	TRBJ2-7	AWSRRTGVYEQY
TRBV5-3	TRBJ1-1	ARSSGTTEAF
TRBV27	TRBJ1-2	ASSLKPGRPWGYT
TRBV5-6	TRBJ1-2	ASSLRGSGSYGYT
TRBV30	TRBJ1-5	AWSVWGDYSNQPQH
TRBV7-2	TRBJ2-1	ASSGTSGGRNEQF
TRBV28	TRBJ2-7	ASSLTGAEQY
TRBV4-2	TRBJ2-5	ASSHSSPRGKETQY
TRBV4-1	TRBJ1-1	ASSPMFSVPEAF
TRBV18	TRBJ2-5	ASSAGLQETQY
TRBV28	TRBJ2-5	ASSVPGTGRAETQY
TRBV28	TRBJ1-1	ASSLTGNTEAF
TRBV6-5	TRBJ2-1	ASSRGNEQF
TRBV14	TRBJ2-7	ASSPKGVRDSSYEQY
TRBV29-1	TRBJ1-3	SVLRGSTTIY
TRBV5-4	TRBJ2-3	ATNAGLGTDTQY
TRBV5-4	TRBJ1-1	ASSPVIGDTEAF